This T cell receptor beta chain is drawn from a study of blood T cell repertoires in COVID-19. Study-wide context: From the United States, Italy and Spain came samples of acute and convalescent COVID-19.

This clone was seen more than once but under ten times. TCRdb's copy holds only in-frame clones and misses some; the assay was immunoSEQ multiplex PCR. This sample has around 450,000 clones, with around 90% found just once. Recruits, aged roughly 18 to 95 years, lived in 24 US areas. Trimming removed 7 bases from V and 0 bases from J, with 16 bases in between. The CDR3 runs 16 residues. Germline V CDR1 and CDR2: LNHDA, SQIVND (reference sequence). The clonotype comes from a woman aged 18-29 years who had recovered from COVID-19. The sample comprised PBMCs or T cells enriched from blood (not recorded which). V is TRBV19 and J is TRBJ1-5; D is possibly TRBD1 (6 bases). The CDR3 loop reads CASKDFGGASNQPQHF. The CDR3 DNA reads as TGTGCCAGTAAGGATTTTGGGGGGGCTAGCAATCAGCCCCAGCATTTT.